This T cell receptor beta chain was sequenced during a study of blood T cell repertoires in COVID-19. As for the study in general: Specimens from acute and convalescent COVID-19 originated in the United States, Italy and Spain. PBMCs, B-cell-depleted T cells, or T cells provided the cDNA or gDNA that made up the material.

Under the authors' procedure: Quantification of nucleated cells was approximated via reference gene primer amplification. Only in-frame clones appear in the TCRdb table, and some are missing; sequencing was by immunoSEQ multiplex PCR. The D gene and trimming were derived from the DNA, and the V and J assignments and clone size from that table. The data hold tens of thousands of clones, with 88% observed a single time. Sequenced material: peripheral blood. This clonotype was sampled from a man in his 60s with active COVID-19.

Written as DNA, the CDR3 is TGTGCCTGGAGTGCCGGGACTAGCGGGATTCACAATGAGCAGTTCTTC. Translated, it gives CAWSAGTSGIHNEQFF. The chain links TRBV30 to TRBJ2-1, with 13 bases fitting TRBD2. This CDR3 has 16 amino acids. Germline CDR1 GTSNPN, CDR2 SVGIG (reference sequence). Trimming at V came to 1 base and at J to 5 bases, leaving 5 bases not matched to a gene.